The clone carrying this T cell receptor beta chain was counted once. Trimming removed 4 bases from V and 6 bases from J; junction bases left unmatched: 5. The germline gives CDR1 SGHRS, CDR2 YFSETQ. CDR3 size: 13 residues. As handled by the study authors: Estimation of nucleated cell counts was performed using reference gene primer amplification. Repertoires were generated with immunoSEQ multiplex PCR, while TCRdb's copy carries only in-frame clones and drops some. V and J calls and clone size are as listed in that table; D and trimming were resolved from the DNA. The table has 150,000 to 200,000 clones, around 82% seen once. This entry belongs to a study of blood T cell repertoires in COVID-19. Study-wide context: Sites across the United States, Italy and Spain contributed samples from acute and convalescent COVID-19. From T cells, B-cell-depleted T cells, or PBMCs came the material, which was cDNA or gDNA.

The receptor was isolated from a man aged 55 to 70 with active or convalescent COVID-19. The sequenced material came from peripheral blood. This sequence joins TRBV5-1 and TRBJ2-7; 9 positions match TRBD2. CDR3 coding DNA: TGCGCCAGCAGCCTGGCGGGAGGGATCGAGCAGTACTTC. Protein product: CASSLAGGIEQYF.